These 32 T cell receptor beta chains share one sample of origin, sequenced in a study of T cell responses to AZD1222 COVID-19 vaccine. Repertoires were generated with immunoSEQ multiplex PCR, while TCRdb's copy carries only in-frame clones and drops some. The sample lists some 150,000 clones; about nine tenths were seen once. The source was peripheral blood, collected after recovery from COVID-19. Source of these receptors: an adult who had recovered from COVID-19.

The rearrangement joins TRBV7-9 to TRBJ2-7; D may match TRBD1 or TRBD2 (6 bases each). This CDR3 is 11 amino acids long. The germline V gene has CDR1 SEHNR and CDR2 FQNEAQ (reference sequence). Trimming took 8 bases from V and 5 from J, leaving 10 bases between them. In DNA form, the CDR3 reads TGTGCCAGCTTCGGGGGCCACGAGCAGTACTTC. It codes for CASFGGHEQYF.

The CDR3 DNA reads TGTGCCAGCAGCGATATCGTCAGGGGGGACAATGAAAAACTGTTTTTT. Amino acids: CASSDIVRGDNEKLFF. The rearrangement uses TRBV6-6 and TRBJ1-4; 7 bases are shared with TRBD1. V shed 6 bases, J shed 5 bases, and the junction held 12 bases outside the gene matches. The CDR3 consists of 16 residues. The germline V gene has CDR1 MNHNY and CDR2 SVGAGI (reference sequence).

The chain is built from TRBV19 and TRBJ1-1; D uncertain. V lost 3 bases and J lost 4, with 12 bases in between. Germline V gives CDR1 LNHDA, CDR2 SQIVND (reference sequence). This CDR3 has 14 amino acids. The CDR3 DNA reads TGTGCCAGTAGTATTGAACCCTCGGCCACTGAAGCTTTCTTT. Its translation is CASSIEPSATEAFF.

This chain joins TRBV27 and TRBJ2-1, with D possibly being TRBD2 (6 bases). The V gene's germline CDR1 is MNHEY and CDR2 SMNVEV (reference sequence). The CDR3 spans 15 residues. V was trimmed by 5 bases and J by 8 bases, leaving 19 bases between them. In nucleotides, the CDR3 is TGTGCCAGCAGTCCCCGGAGGGTCCGAGACGATGAGCAGTTCTTC. Protein: CASSPRRVRDDEQFF.

This chain joins TRBV14 and TRBJ1-6; D not resolved. The germline gives CDR1 SGHDN, CDR2 FVKESK. This CDR3 is built from 15 residues. V was shortened by 0 bases and J by 9 bases, with 12 bases between the two germline ends. The CDR3 nucleotides read TGTGCCAGCAGCCAAGATCTGGGAGTACTTTCACCCCTCCACTTT. Translated: CASSQDLGVLSPLHF.

The V and J genes are TRBV18 and TRBJ1-1, with D possibly being TRBD1 (6 bases). CDR1 and CDR2 from the germline V gene are KGHSH and LQKENI. The V and J ends lost 4 bases and 5 bases respectively, with 14 bases between them. The CDR3 contains 14 residues. The CDR3 protein is CASSQGDLRTEAFF. Written as DNA, the CDR3 is TGTGCCAGCTCACAGGGGGATTTGAGAACTGAAGCTTTCTTT.

The V gene is TRBV4-1, the J gene TRBJ2-7; D perhaps matches TRBD1 (6 bases). This CDR3 has 13 amino acids. Germline loops: CDR1 MGHRA, CDR2 YSYEKL. V lost 4 bases and J lost 3, with 10 bases in between. The CDR3, as DNA: TGCGCCAGCAGCCGGGACAAGATCTACGAGCAGTACTTC. It is translated as CASSRDKIYEQYF.

In its sample, this clone was seen once. J is TRBJ1-4 and V is TRBV18; 7 bases agree with TRBD1. Germline V gene data show CDR1 as KGHSH and CDR2 as LQKENI. Trimming at V came to 1 base and at J to 0 bases, leaving 8 bases not matched to a gene. The CDR3 has 18 residues. The CDR3 coding sequence is TGTGCCAGCTCACCACGATACGGGACAGCGACAACTAATGAAAAACTGTTTTTT. Protein product: CASSPRYGTATTNEKLFF.

This chain joins TRBV20-1 and TRBJ2-2; D might be TRBD2 (6 bases). The CDR3 consists of 14 residues. Trimming shortened V by 3 bases and J by 4 bases, and 12 bases separated the two germline ends. CDR1 is DFQATT, CDR2 SNEGSKA, per germline (reference sequence). The CDR3 DNA is TGCAGTGCTAGTCGTTTGGGGGGCACCGGGGAGCTGTTTTTT. As protein: CSASRLGGTGELFF.

V and J are TRBV19 and TRBJ2-7; no definite D call. From germline, CDR1 is LNHDA and CDR2 SQIVND (reference sequence). This CDR3 has 11 residues. V was cut by 5 bases and J by 2 bases, with 4 bases left in between. The CDR3: CASSGAYEQYF. DNA for the CDR3: TGTGCCAGTAGTGGGGCCTACGAGCAGTACTTC.

The rearrangement links TRBV28 to TRBJ2-7; D unclear. Germline CDR1 and CDR2: MDHEN and SYDVKM. Deletions cut 6 bases from V and 3 bases from J, with 6 bases between. The length of the CDR3 is 11 residues. CDR3 region: CASRDFYEQYF. CDR3 nucleotide sequence: TGTGCCAGCAGGGATTTCTACGAGCAGTACTTC.

This chain connects TRBV7-6 to TRBJ1-4; no clear D. This CDR3 is 13 amino acids long. V gave up 2 bases and J gave up 3 bases, with 4 bases separating them. Germline CDR1 and CDR2: SGHVS and FNYEAQ. The CDR3: CASSLQPNEKLFF. In DNA form, the CDR3 reads TGTGCCAGCAGCTTACAGCCTAATGAAAAACTGTTTTTT.

This clone appeared a few times. J is TRBJ2-2 and V is TRBV3-1 (or the pseudogene TRBV3-2); tentative D call: TRBD1 (6 bases). V was clipped by 0 bases and J by 5 bases, with 16 bases between them. The CDR3 has 17 residues. Germline values: CDR1 LGHDT, CDR2 YNNKEL (reference sequence). DNA for the CDR3: TGTGCCAGCAGCCAAGATCGGGGCTTGAGGGGGACCGGGGAGCTGTTTTTT. Its translation: CASSQDRGLRGTGELFF.

This chain uses TRBV7-2 with TRBJ2-3; D may be TRBD2 (5 bases). CDR1 is SGHTA, CDR2 FQGNSA, per germline. V lost 2 bases and J lost 4, with 13 bases in between. There are 15 residues in the CDR3. The CDR3 nucleotides read TGTGCCAGCAGCTTAAGGGTGGAGCGGCCAGATACGCAGTATTTT. It encodes CASSLRVERPDTQYF.

The V call is TRBV28, the J call TRBJ1-1, with no clear D. CDR3 length: 13 residues. CDR1 and CDR2 (germline): MDHEN, SYDVKM. V was clipped by 7 bases and J by 3 bases, with 12 bases between them. This chain's CDR3 is CASTLRRDTEAFF. For the CDR3, the DNA is TGTGCCAGCACCCTCCGGAGGGACACTGAAGCTTTCTTT.

This clone was seen once. The chain carries TRBV6-5 and TRBJ1-1; perhaps TRBD1 as D (5 bases). The germline gives CDR1 MNHEY, CDR2 SVGAGI. The V and J ends lost 6 bases and 0 bases respectively, with 11 bases between them. The length of the CDR3 is 14 residues. Here the CDR3 DNA reads TGTGCCAGCAGACTTGGGGCCCTGAACACTGAAGCTTTCTTT. Its translation is CASRLGALNTEAFF.

The V gene is TRBV18, the J gene TRBJ1-1; TRBD1 matches 10 bases. The length of the CDR3 is 17 residues. J was trimmed by 0 bases and V by 3 bases; bases with no gene match: 7. Per the germline V gene, CDR1 is KGHSH and CDR2 is LQKENI. This CDR3 is CASSPLGTGVLNTEAFF. The CDR3, as DNA: TGTGCCAGCTCACCGCTTGGGACAGGGGTTCTGAACACTGAAGCTTTCTTT.

J is TRBJ1-6 and V is TRBV6-1, with unresolved D. Trimming took off 2 bases at V and 9 bases at J, with 2 bases between the two ends. The CDR3 has 11 residues. Looked up from germline, CDR1 is MNHNS and CDR2 is SASEGT. CDR3 DNA: TGTGCCAGCAGTGAAAGTTCACCCCTCCACTTT. Encoded protein: CASSESSPLHF.

The CDR3 DNA follows: TGCGCCAGCAGCTTGGGACGACATAATGGGGATGTGGGCGAGCAGTACTTC. Protein sequence: CASSLGRHNGDVGEQYF. The chain recombines TRBV5-1 with TRBJ2-7; unclear D gene. V dropped 0 bases and J dropped 6 bases, with 22 bases sitting between them. The CDR3 is made up of 17 amino acids. Germline-derived CDR1 and CDR2 are SGHRS and YFSETQ.

The J gene is TRBJ2-7, the V gene TRBV5-1; D may be TRBD1 (5 bases). V lost 2 bases and J lost 1, with 7 bases in between. Germline V CDR1 and CDR2: SGHRS, YFSETQ. CDR3 length: 13 amino acids. The CDR3 protein is CASSFDSSYEQYF. The CDR3 coding sequence is TGCGCCAGCAGCTTCGACAGTTCCTACGAGCAGTACTTC.

V usage is TRBV4-1 and J usage is TRBJ2-7; unclear D gene. V was trimmed by 0 bases and J by 1 base, leaving 7 bases between them. Germline CDR1 reads MGHRA; CDR2 reads YSYEKL. This CDR3 comprises 14 residues. In nucleotides, the CDR3 is TGCGCCAGCAGCCAAGAAACTTATTCCTACGAGCAGTACTTC. Translating it yields CASSQETYSYEQYF.

CDR3 DNA sequence: TGCGCCAGCAGCCAACCGGTAAACGGTAATCAGCCCCAGCATTTT. Its translation is CASSQPVNGNQPQHF. The rearrangement uses TRBV4-1 and TRBJ1-5; D is ambiguous. With 2 bases removed from V and 4 bases from J, the gap between germline ends came to 12 bases. The CDR3 length is 15 residues. The germline gives CDR1 MGHRA, CDR2 YSYEKL.

The chain carries TRBV7-9 and TRBJ2-6; D remains ambiguous. Germline values: CDR1 SEHNR, CDR2 FQNEAQ (reference sequence). V was cut by 1 base and J by 4 bases, with 8 bases left in between. The CDR3 has 15 residues. This CDR3 is CASSLGVSGANVLTF. For the CDR3, the DNA is TGTGCCAGCAGCTTAGGGGTCTCCGGGGCCAACGTCCTGACTTTC.

This chain joins TRBV6-2 or TRBV6-3 and TRBJ1-5; no firm D call. Germline assignment: CDR1 MNHEY and CDR2 SVGEGT. V gave up 1 base and J gave up 2 bases, with 12 bases separating them. The length of the CDR3 is 16 residues. CDR3 amino acids: CASSYWNRGGNQPQHF. The DNA for the CDR3 is TGTGCCAGCAGTTACTGGAACCGGGGAGGCAATCAGCCCCAGCATTTT.

J is TRBJ1-3 and V is TRBV19, with D hard to call. V was trimmed by 4 bases and J by 0 bases, leaving 7 bases between them. This CDR3 region has 14 residues. Germline CDR1 LNHDA, CDR2 SQIVND (reference sequence). As DNA, the CDR3 is TGTGCCAGTAGTAGGGCAGGCTCTGGAAACACCATATATTTT. Its translation is CASSRAGSGNTIYF.

This chain connects TRBV20-1 to TRBJ1-5; D ambiguous. Germline V gives CDR1 DFQATT, CDR2 SNEGSKA (reference sequence). V was shortened by 3 bases and J by 0 bases, with 9 bases between the two germline ends. The CDR3 totals 14 residues. The CDR3 loop is CSASVGNSNQPQHF. In nucleotides, the CDR3 is TGCAGTGCTAGTGTCGGCAATAGCAATCAGCCCCAGCATTTT.

This clone showed up just once. V is TRBV28 and J is TRBJ1-2; D uncertain. This CDR3 contains 14 residues. V dropped 6 bases and J dropped 3 bases, with 14 bases sitting between them. CDR1 and CDR2 from the germline V gene are MDHEN and SYDVKM. DNA for the CDR3: TGTGCCAGCAGCAGAACCGGGAACTACTATGGCTACACCTTC. It specifies CASSRTGNYYGYTF.

The chain uses TRBV5-1 and TRBJ2-1; a weak D match, TRBD1 (6 bases). This CDR3 is built from 14 residues. Looked up from germline, CDR1 is SGHRS and CDR2 is YFSETQ. V was shortened by 2 bases and J by 5 bases, with 11 bases between the two germline ends. In nucleotides, the CDR3 is TGCGCCAGCAGCTTAAACAGGGCGGACAATGAGCAGTTCTTC. It specifies CASSLNRADNEQFF.

CDR3 DNA sequence: TGTGCCAGCAGTGAGGCGCCATCCGGTTTCACAGATACGCAGTATTTT. This translates into CASSEAPSGFTDTQYF. The rearrangement joins TRBV25-1 to TRBJ2-3; D ambiguous. There are 16 residues in the CDR3. The germline V and J ends were trimmed by 3 bases and 2 bases, with 15 bases remaining between them. The germline V gene has CDR1 MGHDK and CDR2 SYGVNS.

The chain recombines TRBV7-6 with TRBJ2-3; 14 nucleotides line up with TRBD2. CDR1 is SGHVS and CDR2 is FNYEAQ in the germline V gene. The CDR3 is 14 amino acids. Trimming took 5 bases from V and 13 from J; bases not matched to a gene: 8. This chain's CDR3 is CASSRTSGGRGEYF. The CDR3 region has the DNA TGTGCCAGCAGCCGGACTAGCGGGGGGCGTGGGGAGTATTTT.

Here the CDR3 DNA reads TGCAGCGTACAAGGAGGGTGGGGGATGAACACTGAAGCTTTCTTT. Protein product: CSVQGGWGMNTEAFF. The rearrangement uses TRBV29-1 and TRBJ1-1; weak D call: TRBD1 (5 bases). This CDR3 is 15 amino acids long. CDR1 is SQVTM and CDR2 is ANQGSEA in the germline V gene. Trimming removed 6 bases at V and 0 bases at J, with 17 bases between.

V and J are TRBV5-4 and TRBJ2-2; D is uncertain. This CDR3 has 15 amino acids. Germline CDR1 reads SGHNT; CDR2 reads YYREEE (reference sequence). Trimming pared 3 bases from V and 4 bases from J, leaving 13 bases between. Here the CDR3 reads CASSSPSEFTGELFF. The CDR3, as DNA: TGTGCCAGCAGCTCCCCGAGTGAGTTCACCGGGGAGCTGTTTTTT. Full variable domain (remainder filled in from reference TRBV5-4 and TRBJ2-2): ETGVTQSPTHLIKTRGQQVTLRCSSQSGHNTVSWYQQALGQGPQFIFQYYREEENGRGNFPPRFSGLQFPNYSSELNVNALELDDSALYLCASSSPSEFTGELFFGEGSRLTVL.